This TCR beta chain originates from a study of control samples from healthy donors and cancer patients. V dropped 7 bases and J dropped 7 bases, with 13 bases sitting between them. This CDR3 comprises 12 residues. Profiling relied on immunoSEQ multiplex PCR, and the TCRdb table lists in-frame clones only, not all of them. The repertoire consists of roughly 70,000 clones, with over 90% occurring once and the leading ten covering approximately 3%. The chain uses TRBV12-3 or TRBV12-4 and TRBJ1-2; TRBD1 might be the D (5 bases). This sequence originates from a woman aged 25 to 39 in good health. The source material was blood. The CDR3 spells CASTPARAGYTF. In nucleotides, the CDR3 is TGTGCCAGCACCCCGGCCAGGGCTGGCTACACCTTC.